This TCR beta chain was retrieved from a study of cytomegalovirus exposure and HLA in healthy donors. Regarding this clone: Its specificity is unknown.

Vbeta (60) and Jbeta (13) primers were used in the PCR. Sequencing was performed with immunoSEQ multiplex PCR; in TCRdb, only in-frame clones are kept and a portion is missing. The sample shows about 35,000 clones, around 84% of them seen only once. General study findings and limits: A later analysis reported that several of the most significant clusters appeared to be linked to common viral pathogens, among them Epstein-Barr virus.

This TCR came from a woman aged 18-29 years in good health and CMV-seronegative. What was sequenced was PBMCs.

CDR3 sequence: CASSLAGGLGTQYF. The CDR3 DNA follows: TGTGCCAGCAGCTTAGCTGGGGGCCTAGGGACCCAGTACTTC. The chain uses TRBV11-3 and TRBJ2-5, with D tentatively TRBD1 (6 bases). This CDR3 contains 14 residues. The V end was cut by 1 base, the J end by 7 bases, with 13 bases between. Germline V gene sequence: CDR1 SGHNT, CDR2 YENEEA. Based on the CDR3 plus reference TRBV11-3 and TRBJ2-5, the full variable domain is EAGVVQSPRYKIIEKKQPVAFWCNPISGHNTLYWYLQNLGQGPELLIRYENEEAVDDSQLPKDRFSAERLKGVDSTLKIQPAELGDSAVYLCASSLAGGLGTQYFGPGTRLLVL.